The 5 T cell receptor beta chains listed next were all sequenced from one sample in a study of OX40 agonist ivuxolimab in advanced cancers. Library preparation was by the immunoSEQ multiplex PCR assay. TCRdb retrieved this table from immuneACCESS and kept in-frame rearrangements only. Not all clones are present; in checked studies, unresolved V genes account for under half, and no reason is known for the remainder. The sample table lists about 30,000 clones, around 84% of them with a count of one. About a quarter of the sample comes from the top ten. This material consisted of CD4+ or CD8+ T cells sorted from blood, taken in a trial of the OX40 agonist ivuxolimab. The receptors originated from an adult with an advanced solid tumor such as melanoma, head and neck, liver or kidney cancer.

The V gene is TRBV4-3, the J gene TRBJ2-2, with D possibly TRBD1 on 6 matching bases. The CDR3 has 15 amino acids. V was trimmed by 2 bases and J by 6 bases, leaving 13 bases between them. CDR1 and CDR2 (germline): LGHNA, YSLEER. DNA of the CDR3: TGCGCCAGCAGCCAAAGGGACACATTTCCCGGGGAGCTGTTTTTT. This encodes CASSQRDTFPGELFF.

The chain employs TRBV7-9 and TRBJ2-1; 16 nucleotides align to TRBD2. Germline assignment: CDR1 SEHNR and CDR2 FQNEAQ (reference sequence). The V and J ends lost 5 bases and 3 bases, in that order; junction bases with no gene match: 7. The CDR3 totals 18 residues. In DNA, the CDR3 is TGTGCCAGCAGCCCTGGGACTAGCGGGGGGGTCAGCTACAATGAGCAGTTCTTC. It codes for CASSPGTSGGVSYNEQFF.

The gene calls are TRBV11-3 and TRBJ1-2, with a possible D match to TRBD1 (6 bases). The CDR3 consists of 15 residues. Germline V gene lookup returns CDR1 SGHNT and CDR2 YENEEA. The V gene lost 5 bases and the J gene lost 7 bases, with 20 bases spanning the gap. CDR3 protein: CASSKPQGRFSGYTF. In DNA form, the CDR3 reads TGTGCCAGCAGCAAACCCCAGGGGCGCTTTTCTGGCTACACCTTC.

The chain carries TRBV19 and TRBJ2-5; 10 positions agree with TRBD1. The J segment lost 4 bases and the V segment lost 3 bases, leaving 5 bases of the junction unmatched. This CDR3 comprises 15 residues. The germline CDR1 and CDR2 sequences are LNHDA and SQIVND (reference sequence). The CDR3 coding sequence is TGTGCCAGTAGTATGTGGACAGGGGGGGGAGAGACCCAGTACTTC. This encodes CASSMWTGGGETQYF.

As regards this clone: This could be a read error, since a much larger clone is one nucleotide away. The rearrangement joins TRBV27 to TRBJ2-7, with D unresolved. Germline V CDR1 and CDR2: MNHEY, SMNVEV (reference sequence). The CDR3 has 11 residues. V lost 4 bases and J lost 3, with 4 bases in between. DNA of the CDR3: TGTGCCAGCAGTTCCTACTACGAGCAGTACTTC. It yields the protein CASSSYYEQYF.